A selection of T cell receptor beta chains follows, all from one sample in a study of cytomegalovirus exposure and HLA in healthy donors. Sequencing was performed with immunoSEQ multiplex PCR; in TCRdb, only in-frame clones are kept and a portion is missing. Counted here are under 200,000 clones, 80% to 85% occurring once; the ten biggest clones make up roughly 2.1%. The sequencing input was PBMCs. The source is a woman under 30 in good health and CMV-seropositive. Both conserved end residues are part of each CDR3. Fields, in order: D gene, V gene, J gene, clone size, CDR3 DNA, CDR3 protein. A D gene is named only where the DNA matches it firmly. The size entry is marked missing in some rows and otherwise reads once, few, many or a size class.

.	TRBV12-5	TRBJ2-3	.	TGTGCTAGTGGTAAGACAGAAGATACGCAGTATTTT	CASGKTEDTQYF
.	TRBV5-1	TRBJ2-5	.	TGCGCCAGCAGCTTGGTGGGGCGCCATACAGAGACCCAGTACTTC	CASSLVGRHTETQYF
TRBD2	TRBV7-6	TRBJ2-5	few	TGTGCCAGCAGTAAAAGCGGGGAGACGGAGACCCAGTACTTC	CASSKSGETETQYF
TRBD1	TRBV7-9	TRBJ1-5	.	TGTGCCAGCAGTTCCGGACAGGCAGGACAGCCCCAGCATTTT	CASSSGQAGQPQHF
TRBD2	TRBV2	TRBJ2-3	few	TGTGCCAGCTTTCCGACTAGCGGGGGGATCACAGATACGCAGTATTTT	CASFPTSGGITDTQYF
.	TRBV19	TRBJ1-1	.	TGTGCCAGTAGCCCGGACAGCCCAAGCGATGAAGCTTTCTTT	CASSPDSPSDEAFF
.	TRBV27	TRBJ2-3	.	TGTGCCAGCGGGCAGACAGCAGCTAGCACAGATACGCAGTATTTT	CASGQTAASTDTQYF
.	TRBV7-6	TRBJ2-5	.	TGTGCCAGCAGCTTAGGAGGCTCCCAGTACTTC	CASSLGGSQYF
TRBD2	TRBV4-1	TRBJ2-1	.	TGCGCCAGCAGCCAAGATCGGGGGGACTACAATGAGCAGTTCTTC	CASSQDRGDYNEQFF
TRBD2	TRBV30	TRBJ2-1	.	TGTGCCGGATTTAGCGGGGGGAGCAATGAGCAGTTCTTC	CAGFSGGSNEQFF
TRBD1	TRBV11-3	TRBJ2-5	.	TGTGCCAGCAGCATCCCGGGACAGGGGGCGCGGGGGACCCAGTACTTC	CASSIPGQGARGTQYF
.	TRBV2	TRBJ2-6	.	TGTGCCAGCACCCGCCAGGTCTCTGGGGCCAACGTCCTGACTTTC	CASTRQVSGANVLTF
.	TRBV15	TRBJ2-3	.	TGTGCCACCAGCAGAGTGGGCTCCCTCACAGATACGCAGTATTTT	CATSRVGSLTDTQYF
TRBD1	TRBV5-1	TRBJ2-1	.	TGCGCCAGCAGCTTGGATACAGGGGTTTACAATGAGCAGTTCTTC	CASSLDTGVYNEQFF
.	TRBV7-9	TRBJ1-1	.	TGTGCCAGCAGCTTATCGGGACCGGGGGTCGGAGCTTTCTTT	CASSLSGPGVGAFF
.	TRBV21-1	TRBJ1-5	.	TGTGCCAGCAGCAAAGTTTGGGCCAGGGTTAAGAGCAATCAGCCCCAGCATTTT	CASSKVWARVKSNQPQHF
.	TRBV11-2	TRBJ2-2	.	TGTGCCAGCAGCTTAGAGGAGCATGAAGCGTACGCCGGGGAGCTGTTTTTT	CASSLEEHEAYAGELFF
.	TRBV5-1	TRBJ2-2	.	TGCGCCAGCAGCTTCCAGGGGTTGGGGACCGGGGAGCTGTTTTTT	CASSFQGLGTGELFF
.	TRBV7-2	TRBJ1-1	.	TGTGCCAGCAGCTTGGTGGGGGGGAACACTGAAGCTTTCTTT	CASSLVGGNTEAFF
.	TRBV21-1	TRBJ2-7	.	TGTGCCAGCAGCAGAGGAACCCACAGGGCCATATTCCGCGAGCAGTACTTC	CASSRGTHRAIFREQYF
.	TRBV2	TRBJ1-4	.	TGTGCCAGCAGGTGGGGCGTAGAAGAAAAACTGTTTTTT	CASRWGVEEKLFF
TRBD2	TRBV7-6	TRBJ2-7	.	TGTGCCAGCAGCTCCAGGGTAGCGGGGGGCACCTACGAGCAGTACTTC	CASSSRVAGGTYEQYF
.	TRBV2	TRBJ1-2	.	TGTGCCAGCAATAAAGACAGAGCACTTTATGGCTACACCTTC	CASNKDRALYGYTF
TRBD1	TRBV5-4	TRBJ1-1	.	TGTGCCAGCAGCAGGACAGGGGGCACTGAAGCTTTCTTT	CASSRTGGTEAFF
.	TRBV5-1	TRBJ1-4	.	TGCGCCAGCAGCCGCGACAGAACAACTAATGAAAAACTGTTTTTT	CASSRDRTTNEKLFF
TRBD1	TRBV29-1	TRBJ2-6	.	TGCAGCGTTGAAATTCGGGACAGGTACTCTGGGGCCAACGTCCTGACTTTC	CSVEIRDRYSGANVLTF
TRBD1	TRBV11-3	TRBJ2-1	.	TGTGCCAGCAGCCTAGGGGCCCAGGGGGTCTACAATGAGCAGTTCTTC	CASSLGAQGVYNEQFF
.	TRBV19	TRBJ2-5	.	TGTGCCAGTAAGGCGGGGGCGGAGACCCAGTACTTC	CASKAGAETQYF
.	TRBV7-3	TRBJ2-3	.	TGTGCCAGCAGCTTAATGCTAGCTGGGTCAGATACGCAGTATTTT	CASSLMLAGSDTQYF
TRBD2	TRBV5-1	TRBJ2-2	once	TGCGCCAGCAGCTTGCGGGCGGGGGGGCAGGAGGGCGGGGAGCTGTTTTTT	CASSLRAGGQEGGELFF
TRBD2	TRBV6-5	TRBJ2-1	once	TGTGCCAGCAGTTATTCTAGCGGGGGTCGGAATGAGCAGTTCTTC	CASSYSSGGRNEQFF
.	TRBV30	TRBJ1-1	.	TGTGCCTGGACTCTTGACAGGAACACTGAAGCTTTCTTT	CAWTLDRNTEAFF
TRBD1	TRBV11-2	TRBJ1-1	.	TGTGCCAGCAGGTTTTTCAGGGACAGGGGCGGAAGAGCTTTCTTT	CASRFFRDRGGRAFF
TRBD1	TRBV30	TRBJ1-1	.	TGTGCCTGGAGAGACCCGATGGGACAGCACACTGAAGCTTTCTTT	CAWRDPMGQHTEAFF
TRBD1	TRBV19	TRBJ1-1	.	TGTGCCAGTAGTCACCATGGGACAGAGAACACTGAAGCTTTCTTT	CASSHHGTENTEAFF
.	TRBV7-9	TRBJ2-3	.	TGTGCCAGCAGTTCCCCGACAGAACCCACAGATACGCAGTATTTT	CASSSPTEPTDTQYF
TRBD2	TRBV9	TRBJ2-4	few	TGTGCCAGCAGCGTAGATGGGGGGAGGGACATTCAGTACTTC	CASSVDGGRDIQYF
TRBD1	TRBV27	TRBJ1-6	.	TGTGCCAGCAGTAGAAAGGGACAGTCCGGGCCACCCCTCCACTTT	CASSRKGQSGPPLHF
TRBD2	TRBV9	TRBJ2-5	.	TGTGCCAGCAGCCTAGCGGGGGGGAAGGAGACCCAGTACTTC	CASSLAGGKETQYF
.	TRBV27	TRBJ2-5	few	TGTGCCAGCAGTCCACTCGATACGGGGGGCGTAGAGACCCAGTACTTC	CASSPLDTGGVETQYF
.	TRBV5-6	TRBJ2-1	.	TGTGCCAGCAGCTTACTTCCTCACAGGGACGACGAGCAGTTCTTC	CASSLLPHRDDEQFF